This T cell receptor (beta chain) was observed in a study of post-analysis software for immune sequencing data. Across the whole study: The patients showed relapsing-remitting, secondary progressive and progressive-relapsing multiple sclerosis courses.

The CDR3 covers 16 residues. Germline CDR1 reads MGHRA; CDR2 reads YSYEKL. After removal of 1 base from V and 2 bases from J, the junction contained 3 bases not matched to a gene. Carried by the TCR beta cDNA libraries were unique molecular identifiers. TCRdb fed the PCR reads into MiXCR, producing one record per CDR3 protein. The data contain roughly 570,000 distinct CDR3 sequences, around 31% of them singletons. Concerning this clonotype: The antigen is not known.

Overall study findings and caveats: A significant reduction in normalized Chao1 diversity was observed in multiple sclerosis patients versus controls. A few TRBV segments occurring more often in patients than controls included TRBV5-6, TRBV5-1 and TRBV20-1.

V usage is TRBV4-1 and J usage is TRBJ1-2; 11 bases are shared with TRBD1. The sequenced material came from blood. This TCR came from a girl aged 2-17 years with multiple sclerosis. CDR3 in amino acids: CASSQGTGGPNYGYTF. For the CDR3, the DNA is TGCGCCAGCAGCCAAGGGACAGGGGGCCCAAACTATGGCTACACCTTC.